The 9 T cell receptor beta chains reported below all come from one sample, sequenced in a study of T-cell reconstitution after alpha-beta-depleted transplantation in children. Construction of the TCRbeta library involved unique molecular identifiers. TCRdb fed the PCR reads into MiXCR, producing one record per CDR3 protein. The repertoire holds around 450,000 distinct CDR3 sequences, with roughly 44% as singletons. Sample: PBMCs, taken before TCRalphabeta/CD19-depleted stem cell transplant. These TCRs come from a girl aged 2-10 years with aplastic anemia, due to receive a stem cell transplant.

V and J are TRBV5-4 and TRBJ1-1; 7 nucleotides align to TRBD1. Germline CDR1 and CDR2: SGHNT and YYREEE (reference sequence). V trimming: 1 base; J trimming: 1 base; junction bases outside the gene matches: 7. This CDR3 comprises 16 residues. The CDR3 DNA sequence: TGTGCCAGCAGCTTGTCACGGACAGGCGGGAACACTGAAGCTTTCTTT. Its translation is CASSLSRTGGNTEAFF.

This clonotype was picked up many times. The V call is TRBV12-3 or TRBV12-4, the J call TRBJ2-5; 8 bases align to TRBD2. The CDR3 has 17 residues. Unmatched junction bases numbered 12, after V lost 4 bases and J lost 2 bases. CDR3 DNA sequence: TGTGCCAGCAGTTCCGGGACTAGGTTGGGGATACAAGAGACCCAGTACTTC. Its translation is CASSSGTRLGIQETQYF.

The rearrangement joins TRBV10-3 to TRBJ1-5, with 10 bases aligning to TRBD1. Germline V gene lookup returns CDR1 ENHRY and CDR2 SYGVKD. The ends lost 5 bases at V and 5 bases at J; junction bases unmatched: 18. CDR3 size: 19 residues. CDR3 sequence: CAISRKAGTGDGVDQPQHF. CDR3 coding DNA: TGTGCCATCAGTCGCAAGGCAGGGACAGGGGACGGGGTGGATCAGCCCCAGCATTTT.

The chain couples TRBV7-2 to TRBJ2-7; 9 nucleotides agree with TRBD2. Trimming cost V 5 bases and J 0 bases; bases outside gene matches: 8. Looked up from germline, CDR1 is SGHTA and CDR2 is FQGNSA. This CDR3 is built from 16 residues. Here the CDR3 reads CASSLVSGGASYEQYF. For the CDR3, the DNA is TGTGCCAGCAGCCTCGTTAGCGGGGGCGCCTCCTACGAGCAGTACTTC.

Remarks on this clonotype: The CDR3 end shows no conserved phenylalanine or tryptophan, and so a read error is likely. This chain connects TRBV9 to TRBJ2-7, with 9 bases identical to TRBD2. CDR1 SGDLS and CDR2 YYNGEE come from the germline V gene. Unmatched junction bases numbered 6, after V lost 0 bases and J lost 2 bases. The CDR3 is 16 residues long. In DNA form, the CDR3 reads TGTGCCAGCAGCGTAGATCCTAGCGGGGTTGCCTACGAGCAGTACTTA. Translation gives CASSVDPSGVAYEQYL.

This clonotype was detected many times. V usage is TRBV6-1 and J usage is TRBJ2-2; D unresolved. The germline CDR1 and CDR2 sequences are MNHNS and SASEGT. Trimming took 5 bases from V and 1 from J, leaving 8 bases between them. The length of the CDR3 is 14 residues. The CDR3 protein is CASSPRRNTGELFF. The CDR3, as DNA: TGTGCCAGCAGTCCCCGTCGGAACACCGGGGAGCTGTTTTTT.

The V and J genes are TRBV10-2 and TRBJ2-2; D might be TRBD1 or TRBD2, each matching 5 bases. Germline V gives CDR1 WSHSY, CDR2 SAAADI. The V and J ends lost 2 bases and 7 bases respectively, with 14 bases between them. CDR3 size: 15 residues. The CDR3 region is CASSEPGRKGGELFF. In DNA, the CDR3 is TGCGCCAGCAGTGAGCCGGGACGTAAGGGCGGGGAGCTGTTTTTT.

The rearrangement joins TRBV7-2 to TRBJ2-2, with TRBD1 matching over 9 bases. The CDR3 has 15 residues. With 6 bases clipped from V and 4 bases from J, the junction kept 6 bases outside the gene matches. The germline gives CDR1 SGHTA, CDR2 FQGNSA. The CDR3 region is CASRTGGSGTGELFF. In DNA, the CDR3 is TGTGCCAGCAGGACAGGGGGATCGGGCACCGGGGAGCTGTTTTTT.

V gene TRBV20-1 combines with J gene TRBJ2-1, with TRBD2 identical over 12 bases. Germline V gene sequence: CDR1 DFQATT, CDR2 SNEGSKA (reference sequence). This CDR3 spans 19 amino acids. After removal of 0 bases from V and 4 bases from J, the junction contained 13 bases not matched to a gene. CDR3 protein: CSARDSPRLAGVGYNEQFF. In DNA form, the CDR3 reads TGCAGTGCTAGAGATTCCCCACGACTAGCGGGGGTCGGATACAATGAGCAGTTCTTC.